Included here is one T cell receptor beta chain sequence, with context. Its antigen is still unknown. This record comes from a study of blood T cells in healthy people across ages. The wider study: Using template switching, researchers captured about one barcoded beta molecule for each two T cells.

Trimming pared 3 bases from V and 4 bases from J, leaving 10 bases between. Per germline, CDR1 DFQATT and CDR2 SNEGSKA (reference sequence). The length of the CDR3 is 13 residues. Findings and limits, study-wide: CMV status of donors was not determined, possibly confounding expanded clonotype changes. Older age coincided with a roughly linear decline in TCR beta diversity per million T cells.

Primed by a sample-barcoded 5' primer and a J-beta primer mix, a second PCR proceeded for 7 to 11 cycles. The template-switch adaptor was a 5' adaptor with 12 random nucleotides. It tagged each cDNA molecule. TCRdb used MiXCR to reprocess the 5' RACE reads, holding one entry per CDR3 protein. The data contain hundreds of thousands of distinct CDR3 sequences, more than 20% of them seen just once; the ten biggest clones take up 3.5% to 4%. The sample consisted of blood. The rearrangement uses TRBV20-1 and TRBJ1-5, with D unresolved. The TCR comes from a man between 65 and 85 years old in good health. CDR3 in amino acids: CSASKRENQPQHF. The CDR3 DNA reads as TGCAGTGCTAGTAAGAGGGAAAATCAGCCCCAGCATTTT.